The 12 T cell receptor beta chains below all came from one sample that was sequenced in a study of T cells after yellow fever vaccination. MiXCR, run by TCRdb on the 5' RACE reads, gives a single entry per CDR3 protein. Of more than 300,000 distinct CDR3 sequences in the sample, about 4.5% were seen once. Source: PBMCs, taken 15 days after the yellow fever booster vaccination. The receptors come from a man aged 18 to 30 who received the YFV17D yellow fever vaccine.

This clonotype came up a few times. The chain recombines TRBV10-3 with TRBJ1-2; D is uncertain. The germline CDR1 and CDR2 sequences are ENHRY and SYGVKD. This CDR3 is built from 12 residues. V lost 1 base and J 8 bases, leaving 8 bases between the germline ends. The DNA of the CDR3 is TGTGCCATCAGTGAGTGGAGAGGCGGCTACACCTTC. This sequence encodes CAISEWRGGYTF.

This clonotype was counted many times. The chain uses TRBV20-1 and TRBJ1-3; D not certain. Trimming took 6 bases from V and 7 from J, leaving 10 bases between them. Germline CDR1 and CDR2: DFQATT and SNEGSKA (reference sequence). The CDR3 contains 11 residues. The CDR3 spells CSAYYANTIYF. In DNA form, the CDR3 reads TGCAGTGCGTACTACGCCAACACCATATATTTT.

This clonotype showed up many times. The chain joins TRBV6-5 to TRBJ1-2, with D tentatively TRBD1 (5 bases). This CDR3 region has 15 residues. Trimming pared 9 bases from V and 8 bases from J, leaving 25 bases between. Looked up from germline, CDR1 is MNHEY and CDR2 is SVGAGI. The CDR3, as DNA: TGTGCCAGTAGCATAGAGGCCCGGGGGGTGAGCGGCTACACCTTC. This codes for CASSIEARGVSGYTF.

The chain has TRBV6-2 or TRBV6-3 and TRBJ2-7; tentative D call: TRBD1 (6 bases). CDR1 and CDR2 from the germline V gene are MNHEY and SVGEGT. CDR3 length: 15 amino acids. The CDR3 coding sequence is TGTGCCAGCAGTAACTCCGGGACACATCTCTACGAGCAGTACGTC. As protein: CASSNSGTHLYEQYV.

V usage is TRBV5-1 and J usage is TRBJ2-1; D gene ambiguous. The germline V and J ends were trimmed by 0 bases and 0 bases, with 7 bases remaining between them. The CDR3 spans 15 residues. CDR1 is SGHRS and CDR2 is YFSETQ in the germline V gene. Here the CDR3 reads CASSLGHLSYNEQFF. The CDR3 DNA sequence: TGCGCCAGCAGCTTGGGGCACCTCTCCTACAATGAGCAGTTCTTC.

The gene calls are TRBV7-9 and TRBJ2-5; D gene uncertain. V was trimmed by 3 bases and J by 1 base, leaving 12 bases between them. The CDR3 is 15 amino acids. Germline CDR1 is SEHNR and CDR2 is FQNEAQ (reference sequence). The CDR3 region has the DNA TGTGCCAGCAGCTTGGAACAGAACGTCCAAGAGACCCAGTACTTC. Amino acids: CASSLEQNVQETQYF.

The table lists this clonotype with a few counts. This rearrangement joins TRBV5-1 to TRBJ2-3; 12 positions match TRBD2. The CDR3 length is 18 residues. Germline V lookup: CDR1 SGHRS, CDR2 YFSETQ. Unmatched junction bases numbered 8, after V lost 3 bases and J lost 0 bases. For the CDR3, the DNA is TGCGCCAGCAGCTACTATCCTAGCGGGGGGGCGAGCACAGATACGCAGTATTTT. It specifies CASSYYPSGGASTDTQYF.

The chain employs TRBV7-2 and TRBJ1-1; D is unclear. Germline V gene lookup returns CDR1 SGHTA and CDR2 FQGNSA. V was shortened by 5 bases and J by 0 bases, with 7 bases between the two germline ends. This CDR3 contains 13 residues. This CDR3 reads CASSPELNTEAFF. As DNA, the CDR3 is TGTGCCAGCAGCCCGGAGTTGAACACTGAAGCTTTCTTT.

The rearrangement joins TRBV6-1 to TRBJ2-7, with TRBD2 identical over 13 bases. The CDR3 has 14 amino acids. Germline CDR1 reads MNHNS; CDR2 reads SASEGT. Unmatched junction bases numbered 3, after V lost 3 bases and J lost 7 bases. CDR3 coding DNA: TGTGCCAGCAGTGAGACTAGCGGGGGGTTTGAGCAGTACGTC. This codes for CASSETSGGFEQYV.

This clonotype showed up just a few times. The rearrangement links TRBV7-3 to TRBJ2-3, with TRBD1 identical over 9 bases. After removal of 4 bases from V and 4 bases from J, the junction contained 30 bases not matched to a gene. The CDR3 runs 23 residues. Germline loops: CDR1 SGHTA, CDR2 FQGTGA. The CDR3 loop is CASSSYAIAGTGPRSGSSDTQYF. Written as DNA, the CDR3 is TGTGCCAGCAGCTCCTATGCGATCGCCGGGACAGGGCCTCGTAGTGGGTCTTCAGATACGCAGTATTTT.

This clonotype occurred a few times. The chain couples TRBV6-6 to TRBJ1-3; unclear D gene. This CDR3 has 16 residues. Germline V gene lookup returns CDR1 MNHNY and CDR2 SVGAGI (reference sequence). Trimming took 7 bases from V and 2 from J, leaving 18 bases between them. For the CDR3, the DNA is TGTGCCAGCACCCGCCGAATTGGGGAAGCTGGAAACACCATATATTTT. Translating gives CASTRRIGEAGNTIYF.

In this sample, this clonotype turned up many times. The CDR3 DNA reads TGTGCCAGCACCCAATACATGGGCACTGAAGCTTTCTTT. This encodes CASTQYMGTEAFF. The chain combines TRBV7-9 with TRBJ1-1; D is unresolved. Trimming stripped 7 bases from V and 4 bases from J, with 13 bases between. Germline V lookup: CDR1 SEHNR, CDR2 FQNEAQ (reference sequence). This CDR3 spans 13 amino acids.